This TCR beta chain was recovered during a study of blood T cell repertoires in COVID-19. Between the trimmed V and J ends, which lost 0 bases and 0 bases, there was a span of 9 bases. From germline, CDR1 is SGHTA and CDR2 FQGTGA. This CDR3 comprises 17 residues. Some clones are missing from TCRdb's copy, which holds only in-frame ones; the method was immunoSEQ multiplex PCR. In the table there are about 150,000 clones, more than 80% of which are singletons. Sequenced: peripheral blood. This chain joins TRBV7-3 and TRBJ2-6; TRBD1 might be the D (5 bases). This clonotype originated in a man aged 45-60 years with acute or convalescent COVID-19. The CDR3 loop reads CASSLTRQTSGANVLTF. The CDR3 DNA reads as TGTGCCAGCAGCTTAACTCGACAGACCTCTGGGGCCAACGTCCTGACTTTC.